This passage covers 31 T cell receptor beta chains from one sample sequenced in a study of early T cells in non-severe SARS-CoV-2 infection. Each CDR3 protein is one row after TCRdb ran MiXCR on the 5' RACE reads. The data show fewer than 120,000 distinct CDR3 sequences, around 12% seen once. This specimen consisted of whole blood, obtained at baseline. The receptor set was obtained from an adult who was a healthcare worker with PCR-confirmed SARS-CoV-2 infection or an uninfected control (not recorded which).

This clonotype was counted at least ten times. This chain uses TRBV12-5 with TRBJ2-1, with 8 bases identical to TRBD2. V shed 1 base, J shed 7 bases, and the junction held 6 bases outside the gene matches. Germline CDR1 reads LGHNT; CDR2 reads FRNRAP. The CDR3 sequence is 15 residues long. CDR3 sequence: CASGLGAGVRNEQFF. The CDR3 region has the DNA TGTGCTAGTGGTTTGGGAGCGGGAGTAAGGAATGAGCAGTTCTTC.

The J gene is TRBJ2-5, the V gene TRBV5-1; 7 nucleotides agree with TRBD2. In germline, CDR1 is SGHRS, CDR2 YFSETQ. The CDR3 sequence is 14 residues long. Trimming removed 0 bases from V and 9 bases from J; junction bases left unmatched: 8. The chain's CDR3 is CASSLVAGESSQYF. For the CDR3, the DNA is TGCGCCAGCAGCTTGGTGGCGGGGGAAAGCTCCCAGTACTTC. Full variable domain (missing parts from reference TRBV5-1 and TRBJ2-5): KAGVTQTPRYLIKTRGQQVTLSCSPISGHRSVSWYQQTPGQGLQFLFEYFSETQRNKGNFPGRFSGRQFSNSRSEMNVSTLELGDSALYLCASSLVAGESSQYFGPGTRLLVL.

V and J are TRBV2 and TRBJ2-5; unclear D gene. V was cut by 1 base and J by 13 bases, with 10 bases left in between. Germline loops: CDR1 SNHLY, CDR2 FYNNEI. The CDR3 has 11 amino acids. This CDR3 reads CASSEGTPRYF. CDR3 nucleotides: TGTGCCAGCAGTGAAGGGACCCCGAGGTACTTC.

This clonotype was detected a few times. The chain combines TRBV2 with TRBJ1-2; tentative D call: TRBD1 (5 bases). CDR3 length: 12 amino acids. CDR1 is SNHLY and CDR2 is FYNNEI in the germline V gene. The CDR3: CARGGQDYGYTF. CDR3 in DNA: TGTGCAAGGGGAGGGCAGGACTATGGCTACACCTTC.

This clonotype was counted many times. The J gene is TRBJ2-7, the V gene TRBV18; D unresolved. Looked up from germline, CDR1 is KGHSH and CDR2 is LQKENI. This CDR3 spans 13 amino acids. The V and J ends lost 6 bases and 2 bases respectively, with 11 bases between them. CDR3 amino acids: CASSERRAYEQYF. The CDR3 DNA is TGTGCCAGCTCCGAGAGGAGAGCCTACGAGCAGTACTTC.

This clonotype was detected many times. The rearrangement links TRBV12-3 or TRBV12-4 to TRBJ2-2; maybe TRBD1 (6 bases). This CDR3 is 13 amino acids long. The ends were cut back, 8 bases at V and 4 bases at J, with 11 bases in the middle. CDR3 residues: CASLRGSTGELFF. In DNA, the CDR3 is TGTGCCAGCCTGAGGGGGAGCACCGGGGAGCTGTTTTTT.

The chain joins TRBV30 to TRBJ1-1; D gene ambiguous. The V end lost 7 bases, the J end lost 1 base, and 7 bases lay between the germline ends. CDR3 length: 11 residues. Germline V gene lookup returns CDR1 GTSNPN and CDR2 SVGIG (reference sequence). In nucleotides, the CDR3 is TGTGCCTATACACCGAACACTGAAGCTTTCTTT. It is translated as CAYTPNTEAFF.

The chain carries TRBV7-9 and TRBJ1-1, with D uncertain. From germline, CDR1 is SEHNR and CDR2 FQNEAQ (reference sequence). This CDR3 is built from 18 residues. V was shortened by 0 bases and J by 3 bases, with 20 bases between the two germline ends. This CDR3 is CASSLALGRIPADTEAFF. CDR3 coding DNA: TGTGCCAGCAGCTTAGCCCTGGGCCGCATACCAGCGGACACTGAAGCTTTCTTT.

The gene calls are TRBV5-4 and TRBJ1-4; the match to TRBD1 covers 7 bases. Germline V lookup: CDR1 SGHNT, CDR2 YYREEE (reference sequence). This CDR3 spans 16 amino acids. J gave up 7 bases and V 4 bases, and 13 bases lay outside the gene matches. The CDR3 DNA reads TGTGCCAGCAGCCCTATCGGCGGACAGGCGACTGAAAAACTGTTTTTT. Amino acids: CASSPIGGQATEKLFF. Looking up the rest from reference TRBV5-4 and TRBJ1-4 gives the full variable domain: ETGVTQSPTHLIKTRGQQVTLRCSSQSGHNTVSWYQQALGQGPQFIFQYYREEENGRGNFPPRFSGLQFPNYSSELNVNALELDDSALYLCASSPIGGQATEKLFFGSGTQLSVL.

The V and J genes are TRBV12-3 or TRBV12-4 and TRBJ2-7; unclear D gene. There are 13 residues in the CDR3. V shed 4 bases and J shed 5 bases, with 12 bases lying between them. The CDR3 reads CASSSMGGNEQYF. The DNA for the CDR3 is TGTGCCAGCAGTTCCATGGGCGGCAACGAGCAGTACTTC.

This clonotype has just a few counts. The V call is TRBV6-5, the J call TRBJ2-2; unclear D gene. Trimming took 7 bases from V and 1 from J, leaving 16 bases between them. The CDR3 contains 16 residues. CDR1 MNHEY and CDR2 SVGAGI come from the germline V gene. CDR3 coding DNA: TGTGCCAGCAATAGTCACGCGTCGGGGAACACCGGGGAGCTGTTTTTT. It is translated as CASNSHASGNTGELFF.

The chain is built from TRBV28 and TRBJ1-1; D gene unclear. Germline loops: CDR1 MDHEN, CDR2 SYDVKM. CDR3 length: 11 amino acids. Trimming removed 6 bases at V and 8 bases at J, with 10 bases between. The CDR3 DNA follows: TGTGCCAGCAGCCTACGGTTCGAAGCTTTCTTT. Protein sequence: CASSLRFEAFF.

A few counts support this clonotype. The chain uses TRBV27 and TRBJ2-7; the match to TRBD1 covers 8 bases. J was trimmed by 0 bases and V by 5 bases; bases with no gene match: 12. The CDR3 runs to 17 residues. Germline V gene lookup returns CDR1 MNHEY and CDR2 SMNVEV (reference sequence). The CDR3 DNA is TGTGCCAGCAGTCTCCGACAGGGGACCTACCCCTCCTACGAGCAGTACTTC. It encodes CASSLRQGTYPSYEQYF.

This clonotype was seen more than once but under ten times. CDR3 residues: CASSVVGSSYNEQFF. As DNA, the CDR3 is TGTGCCAGCAGCGTAGTGGGCAGTTCCTACAATGAGCAGTTCTTC. This chain uses TRBV9 with TRBJ2-1; D not certain. Trimming removed 0 bases from V and 1 base from J, with 8 bases in between. CDR3 length equals 15 residues. CDR1 is SGDLS, CDR2 YYNGEE, per germline.

At least ten counts were recorded for this clonotype. The chain combines TRBV5-4 with TRBJ2-2; TRBD1 or TRBD2 may be the D gene (6 bases each). V dropped 9 bases and J dropped 5 bases, with 17 bases sitting between them. Germline CDR1 reads SGHNT; CDR2 reads YYREEE (reference sequence). This CDR3 contains 14 residues. The CDR3 spells CATTGGRRTGELFF. The CDR3 coding sequence is TGTGCCACCACTGGGGGGCGGAGGACCGGGGAGCTGTTTTTT.

This clonotype was seen only a few times. The rearrangement uses TRBV15 and TRBJ2-4, with 8 nucleotides matching TRBD1. There are 15 residues in the CDR3. The J segment lost 8 bases and the V segment lost 3 bases, leaving 9 bases of the junction unmatched. In germline, CDR1 is LNHNV, CDR2 YYDKDF (reference sequence). CDR3 coding DNA: TGTGCCACCAGCAGTCCCGGACAGGGCCAACACATTCAGTACTTC. This sequence encodes CATSSPGQGQHIQYF.

This CDR3 reads CASSYSGTGPPNTEAFF. CDR3 nucleotides: TGTGCCAGCAGTTATTCCGGGACAGGACCCCCCAACACTGAAGCTTTCTTT. The chain combines TRBV6-6 with TRBJ1-1, with 8 bases fitting TRBD1. CDR1 is MNHNY and CDR2 is SVGAGI in the germline V gene (reference sequence). The CDR3 runs to 17 residues. Trimming cost V 3 bases and J 2 bases; bases outside gene matches: 11.

This clonotype appeared a few times. The CDR3 sequence: CASRRPPDTGELFF. CDR3 DNA: TGTGCCAGCAGGCGTCCGCCCGACACCGGGGAGCTGTTTTTT. The genes are TRBV12-3 or TRBV12-4 and TRBJ2-2; no firm D call. CDR3 size: 14 residues. V was clipped by 6 bases and J by 3 bases, with 11 bases between them.

This clonotype appeared many times. The chain combines TRBV7-9 with TRBJ2-3; TRBD2 agrees at 12 bases. Per the germline V gene, CDR1 is SEHNR and CDR2 is FQNEAQ (reference sequence). V shed 5 bases, J shed 4 bases, and the junction held 7 bases outside the gene matches. This CDR3 region has 16 residues. The chain's CDR3 is CASSPRLAGASDTQYF. The CDR3 DNA follows: TGTGCCAGCAGCCCAAGACTAGCGGGAGCCTCAGATACGCAGTATTTT.

This sequence joins TRBV5-1 and TRBJ1-2, with 7 bases identical to TRBD1. CDR3 size: 16 residues. The germline V gene has CDR1 SGHRS and CDR2 YFSETQ. The V gene end was trimmed by 4 bases and the J gene end by 2 bases; junction bases not matched to a gene: 11. The CDR3: CASSRELVQGNYGYTF. Here the CDR3 DNA reads TGCGCCAGCAGCCGCGAACTAGTACAGGGGAACTATGGCTACACCTTC.

This clonotype was seen ten or more times. V is TRBV5-1 and J is TRBJ1-1, with 9 bases that match TRBD1. Germline V CDR1 and CDR2: SGHRS, YFSETQ. With 0 bases clipped from V and 11 bases from J, the junction kept 8 bases outside the gene matches. The CDR3 is 14 amino acids. In nucleotides, the CDR3 is TGCGCCAGCAGCTTGGATGGGACAGGGTCTAGGGCTTTCTTT. Its translation: CASSLDGTGSRAFF.

This clonotype was observed many times. V and J are TRBV3-1 and TRBJ1-1; D not resolved. Germline V lookup: CDR1 LGHDT, CDR2 YNNKEL (reference sequence). This CDR3 has 12 amino acids. V lost 1 base to trimming and J lost 7 bases, with 7 bases between them. In DNA, the CDR3 is TGTGCCAGCAGCCAAGTTCTGGGTGAAGCTTTCTTT. Its translation: CASSQVLGEAFF.

The V call is TRBV25-1, the J call TRBJ1-3, with D unresolved. CDR1 is MGHDK, CDR2 SYGVNS, per germline. Trimming removed 1 base from V and 0 bases from J, with 7 bases in between. The CDR3 has 15 amino acids. DNA for the CDR3: TGTGCCAGCAGTGAATCGTACGACTCTGGAAACACCATATATTTT. Residues: CASSESYDSGNTIYF.

This clonotype has just a few counts. The chain has TRBV6-1 and TRBJ1-1, with D perhaps matching TRBD1 (6 bases). The CDR3 has 15 residues. Germline CDR1 is MNHNS and CDR2 is SASEGT. The V end lost 6 bases, the J end lost 1 base, and 15 bases lay between the germline ends. For the CDR3, the DNA is TGTGCCAGCAGAACTGCGGGACACGGGAACACTGAAGCTTTCTTT. As protein: CASRTAGHGNTEAFF.

V gene TRBV7-2 combines with J gene TRBJ2-1; D perhaps matches TRBD2 (5 bases). CDR1 SGHTA and CDR2 FQGNSA come from the germline V gene. The CDR3 is 13 amino acids. V lost 8 bases, J lost 3 bases, and 11 bases lay in between. CDR3 DNA: TGTGCCAGCGGGCCTAGCTACTACAATGAGCAGTTCTTC. It codes for CASGPSYYNEQFF.

The chain employs TRBV4-1 and TRBJ2-2, with unresolved D. From germline, CDR1 is MGHRA and CDR2 YSYEKL. CDR3 size: 13 residues. Trimming left V 0 bases short and J 6 bases short, with 5 bases between. The CDR3 sequence is CASSQDRAGELFF. The DNA of the CDR3 is TGCGCCAGCAGCCAAGATCGGGCCGGGGAGCTGTTTTTT.

CDR3: CASSRTGRDGELFF. CDR3 DNA sequence: TGTGCCAGCAGCCGGACAGGGCGGGACGGGGAGCTGTTTTTT. J is TRBJ2-2 and V is TRBV7-8; 8 bases line up with TRBD1. CDR1 and CDR2 (germline): SGHVS, FQNEAQ. Losses at the gene ends were 5 bases for V and 7 bases for J; bases not matched to a gene: 6. The CDR3 spans 14 residues.

This clonotype has only a few counts. The J gene is TRBJ2-3, the V gene TRBV7-8; maybe TRBD1 (6 bases). Trimming removed 5 bases at V and 4 bases at J, with 7 bases between. This CDR3 has 12 residues. Germline CDR1 and CDR2: SGHVS and FQNEAQ. This CDR3 reads CASSPGADTQYF. In nucleotides, the CDR3 is TGTGCCAGCAGCCCAGGGGCAGATACGCAGTATTTT.

As DNA, the CDR3 is TGTGCCAGCAGGGGACAGGGAGCAGATACGCAGTATTTT. As protein: CASRGQGADTQYF. This sequence joins TRBV2 and TRBJ2-3; 9 nucleotides line up with TRBD1. In germline, CDR1 is SNHLY, CDR2 FYNNEI. There are 13 residues in the CDR3. V shed 6 bases, J shed 4 bases, and the junction held 2 bases outside the gene matches. The full variable domain, with the rest looked up from reference TRBV2 and TRBJ2-3, is EPEVTQTPSHQVTQMGQEVILRCVPISNHLYFYWYRQILGQKVEFLVSFYNNEISEKSEIFDDQFSVERPDGSNFTLKIRSTKLEDSAMYFCASRGQGADTQYFGPGTRLTVL.

This clonotype was seen repeatedly, ten times or more. The chain couples TRBV20-1 to TRBJ1-5; D uncertain. In germline, CDR1 is DFQATT, CDR2 SNEGSKA (reference sequence). The CDR3 extends over 13 amino acids. The V end was cut by 1 base, the J end by 3 bases, with 7 bases between. CDR3 in amino acids: CSARGVVNQPQHF. CDR3 coding DNA: TGCAGTGCTAGAGGGGTAGTCAATCAGCCCCAGCATTTT.

In its sample, this clonotype was seen a few times. The chain is built from TRBV19 and TRBJ2-1; D is undetermined. The CDR3 contains 12 residues. V gave up 8 bases and J gave up 8 bases, with 13 bases separating them. Germline V gene data show CDR1 as LNHDA and CDR2 as SQIVND (reference sequence). CDR3 coding DNA: TGTGCCAGTGGGCAGGCCCTGGATGAGCAGTTCTTC. As protein: CASGQALDEQFF. Full variable domain (outside the CDR3, taken from reference TRBV19 and TRBJ2-1): DGGITQSPKYLFRKEGQNVTLSCEQNLNHDAMYWYRQDPGQGLRLIYYSQIVNDFQKGDIAEGYSVSREKKESFPLTVTSAQKNPTAFYLCASGQALDEQFFGPGTRLTVL.